The 17 T cell receptor beta chains given below trace back to one sample, sequenced in a study of cytomegalovirus exposure and HLA in healthy donors. PCR amplification relied on 60 Vbeta primers (plus 13 Jbeta primers). Some clones are missing from TCRdb's copy, which holds only in-frame ones; the method was immunoSEQ multiplex PCR. This sample has about 180,000 clones, with roughly 84% found just once. Sequencing used PBMCs. Every receptor here comes from a girl aged 2-10 years in good health and CMV-seropositive.

This chain's CDR3 is CASSRRQGGYNEQFF. In DNA form, the CDR3 reads TGTGCCAGCAGCCGGCGACAGGGAGGCTACAATGAGCAGTTCTTC. The chain recombines TRBV6-6 with TRBJ2-1; TRBD1 is a possible D gene (7 bases). The V and J ends lost 6 bases and 3 bases respectively, with 15 bases between them. This CDR3 has 15 amino acids. Germline V CDR1 and CDR2: MNHNY, SVGAGI (reference sequence).

This clone was found once. The CDR3: CASSFSGGVADTQYF. In DNA, the CDR3 is TGTGCCAGCAGCTTTAGCGGGGGTGTGGCAGATACGCAGTATTTT. The chain employs TRBV14 and TRBJ2-3; TRBD2 matches 9 bases. The CDR3 contains 15 residues. Trimming cost V 5 bases and J 4 bases; bases outside gene matches: 7. CDR1 SGHDN and CDR2 FVKESK come from the germline V gene.

The gene calls are TRBV5-1 and TRBJ2-1; no definite D call. Germline assignment: CDR1 SGHRS and CDR2 YFSETQ. Trimming shortened V by 1 base and J by 8 bases, and 13 bases separated the two germline ends. The length of the CDR3 is 14 residues. CDR3 DNA: TGCGCCAGCAGCTTGTGGTCGTTGGCCCATGAGCAGTTCTTC. Translated: CASSLWSLAHEQFF.

In this sample, this clone turned up a few times. This rearrangement joins TRBV5-5 to TRBJ2-2; 9 nucleotides align to TRBD2. The J segment lost 3 bases and the V segment lost 6 bases, leaving 6 bases of the junction unmatched. The CDR3 extends over 15 amino acids. From germline, CDR1 is SGHKS and CDR2 YYEKEE (reference sequence). Here the CDR3 reads CASIPTSGYTGELFF. The CDR3 DNA is TGTGCCAGCATCCCGACTAGCGGTTACACCGGGGAGCTGTTTTTT.

The V gene is TRBV9, the J gene TRBJ2-2; D is unresolved. The germline V and J ends were trimmed by 6 bases and 7 bases, with 13 bases remaining between them. This CDR3 contains 13 residues. Germline V gene data show CDR1 as SGDLS and CDR2 as YYNGEE. The CDR3 nucleotides read TGTGCCAGCACCCGCCCCCCAGGCGGGGAGCTGTTTTTT. Translated: CASTRPPGGELFF.

This clone was counted a single time. V usage is TRBV11-3 and J usage is TRBJ2-2, with TRBD1 matching over 8 bases. The CDR3 is 14 residues long. Germline trimming cut 8 bases from V and 1 base from J; bases unmatched to any gene: 3. Germline CDR1 and CDR2: SGHNT and YENEEA. CDR3 in amino acids: CASHRGENTGELFF. The CDR3 bases are TGTGCCAGCCACAGGGGGGAGAACACCGGGGAGCTGTTTTTT. The full variable domain, completed using reference TRBV11-3 and TRBJ2-2, is EAGVVQSPRYKIIEKKQPVAFWCNPISGHNTLYWYLQNLGQGPELLIRYENEEAVDDSQLPKDRFSAERLKGVDSTLKIQPAELGDSAVYLCASHRGENTGELFFGEGSRLTVL.

With regard to this clone: The junction and the germline gene differ at one end; a read error may be behind it. The CDR3 protein is CASRMTRGRTDF. CDR3 in DNA: TGTGCCAGCAGGATGACAAGGGGGCGGACTGATTTT. The gene calls are TRBV14 and TRBJ1-5; 7 positions agree with TRBD1. CDR3 length: 12 amino acids. Germline CDR1 and CDR2: SGHDN and FVKESK.

For the CDR3, the DNA is TGTGCCTGGAGCAAAACTCCGAGAGACTATGGCTACACCTTC. Translation gives CAWSKTPRDYGYTF. V is TRBV30 and J is TRBJ1-2; D not certain. The germline V and J ends were trimmed by 3 bases and 3 bases, with 14 bases remaining between them. Germline V lookup: CDR1 GTSNPN, CDR2 SVGIG (reference sequence). The CDR3 consists of 14 residues. Drawing the rest from reference TRBV30 and TRBJ1-2, the complete variable domain is SQTIHQWPATLVQPVGSPLSLECTVEGTSNPNLYWYRQAAGRGLQLLFYSVGIGQISSEVPQNLSASRPQDRQFILSSKKLLLSDSGFYLCAWSKTPRDYGYTFGSGTRLTVV.

This clone has only a few counts. The chain uses TRBV2 and TRBJ2-7, with D hard to call. There are 15 residues in the CDR3. Trimming stripped 2 bases from V and 0 bases from J, with 11 bases between. Germline CDR1 and CDR2: SNHLY and FYNNEI. CDR3 amino acids: CASSEYNPSSYEQYF. Written as DNA, the CDR3 is TGTGCCAGCAGTGAATACAATCCTAGCTCCTACGAGCAGTACTTC. The whole variable domain, remainder taken from reference TRBV2 and TRBJ2-7, is EPEVTQTPSHQVTQMGQEVILRCVPISNHLYFYWYRQILGQKVEFLVSFYNNEISEKSEIFDDQFSVERPDGSNFTLKIRSTKLEDSAMYFCASSEYNPSSYEQYFGPGTRLTVT.

The V and J genes are TRBV25-1 and TRBJ1-2; a possible D gene is TRBD1 (6 bases). CDR1 and CDR2 from the germline V gene are MGHDK and SYGVNS. Trimming removed 6 bases from V and 6 bases from J, with 11 bases in between. The CDR3 consists of 12 residues. The CDR3 is CASRSGGNGYTF. Here the CDR3 DNA reads TGTGCCAGCAGATCGGGGGGCAATGGCTACACCTTC.

This clone was recorded only once. The chain joins TRBV7-9 to TRBJ2-7; 7 nucleotides align to TRBD1. CDR3 size: 15 residues. CDR1 SEHNR and CDR2 FQNEAQ come from the germline V gene (reference sequence). V dropped 3 bases and J dropped 2; count of bases not matched to a gene: 7. In DNA form, the CDR3 reads TGTGCCAGCAGCTTTCCCGACAGGGCAACCTACGAGCAGTACTTC. Translated, it gives CASSFPDRATYEQYF.

The genes are TRBV18 and TRBJ1-3, with 7 nucleotides matching TRBD1. The CDR3 has 16 amino acids. Germline trimming cut 4 bases from V and 3 bases from J; bases unmatched to any gene: 9. Germline CDR1 KGHSH, CDR2 LQKENI. The CDR3 sequence is CASSRPTGSGGNTIYF. The CDR3 DNA reads as TGTGCCAGCTCACGCCCGACAGGGTCAGGTGGAAACACCATATATTTT. The whole variable domain, remainder taken from reference TRBV18 and TRBJ1-3, is NAGVMQNPRHLVRRRGQEARLRCSPMKGHSHVYWYRQLPEEGLKFMVYLQKENIIDESGMPKERFSAEFPKEGPSILRIQQVVRGDSAAYFCASSRPTGSGGNTIYFGEGSWLTVV.

This chain links TRBV28 with TRBJ2-7; TRBD2 aligns across 15 bases. The germline gives CDR1 MDHEN, CDR2 SYDVKM. V lost 7 bases to trimming and J lost 1 base; unmatched junction nucleotides: 20. There are 21 residues in the CDR3. This chain's CDR3 is CASTGGALLGLAGGGSYEQYF. The CDR3 DNA reads as TGTGCCAGCACGGGGGGGGCACTCCTGGGACTAGCGGGAGGAGGATCCTACGAGCAGTACTTC.

This clone was detected only once. The chain has TRBV9 and TRBJ2-3, with D maybe TRBD2 (5 bases). CDR1 and CDR2 (germline): SGDLS, YYNGEE. Trimming took 0 bases from V and 1 from J, leaving 12 bases between them. This CDR3 region has 16 residues. The CDR3 here is CASSVDPLARTDTQYF. The CDR3 DNA reads as TGTGCCAGCAGCGTAGATCCCCTAGCCCGCACAGATACGCAGTATTTT.

The V gene is TRBV10-3, the J gene TRBJ2-7; 11 bases line up with TRBD1. Germline trimming cut 4 bases from V and 4 bases from J; bases unmatched to any gene: 6. CDR1 and CDR2 (germline): ENHRY, SYGVKD. The CDR3 is 15 residues long. CDR3 nucleotides: TGTGCCATCAGTGGGGGGACAGGGGGGAGGTACGAGCAGTACTTC. Its translation: CAISGGTGGRYEQYF.

CDR3 nucleotides: TGTGCCATCAGGGCGGGGACTAGCGGGAGGGTTGAGCAGTTCTTC. Its translation: CAIRAGTSGRVEQFF. This chain links TRBV10-3 with TRBJ2-1; 16 bases fit TRBD2. J gave up 9 bases and V 6 bases, and 5 bases lay outside the gene matches. Per the germline V gene, CDR1 is ENHRY and CDR2 is SYGVKD. The CDR3 has 15 residues.

This sequence joins TRBV27 and TRBJ2-1, with 7 nucleotides matching TRBD1. Germline assignment: CDR1 MNHEY and CDR2 SMNVEV (reference sequence). V gave up 8 bases and J gave up 4 bases; unmatched junction bases: 8. The CDR3 is 14 amino acids. The CDR3: CASGHRTGYNEQFF. Here the CDR3 DNA reads TGTGCCAGCGGACACAGGACAGGTTACAATGAGCAGTTCTTC.